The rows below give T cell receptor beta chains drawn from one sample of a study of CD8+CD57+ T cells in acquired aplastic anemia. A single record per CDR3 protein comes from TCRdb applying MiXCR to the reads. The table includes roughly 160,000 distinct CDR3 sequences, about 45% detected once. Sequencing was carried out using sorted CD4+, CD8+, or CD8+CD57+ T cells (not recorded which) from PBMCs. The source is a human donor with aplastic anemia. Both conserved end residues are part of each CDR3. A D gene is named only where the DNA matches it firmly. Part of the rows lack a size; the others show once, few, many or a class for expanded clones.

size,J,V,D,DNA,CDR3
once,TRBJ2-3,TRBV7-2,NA,TGTGCCAGCAGCCGGAACGGCCCAGATACGCAGTATTTT,CASSRNGPDTQYF
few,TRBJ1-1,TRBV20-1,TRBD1,TGCAGTGCTGACAGGGAGACGGCTTTCTTT,CSADRETAFF
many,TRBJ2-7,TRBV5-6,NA,TGTGCCAGCAGCTTGAGGCAGGGGAGCTCCTACGAGCAGTACTTC,CASSLRQGSSYEQYF
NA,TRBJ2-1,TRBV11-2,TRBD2,TGTGCCAGCAGCTCGGGACTAGCGGGAGTGGGGTACAACGAGCAGTTCTTC,CASSSGLAGVGYNEQFF
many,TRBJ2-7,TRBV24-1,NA,TGTGCCACCAGTGAAGGGTGGGGTGAGCAGTACTTC,CATSEGWGEQYF
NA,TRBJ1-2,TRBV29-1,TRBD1,TGCAGCGTTGGGACAGGGGAGAATGGCTACACCTTC,CSVGTGENGYTF
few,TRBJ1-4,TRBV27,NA,TGTGCCAGCAGTTTTTTCCCTAATGAAAAACTGTTTTTT,CASSFFPNEKLFF
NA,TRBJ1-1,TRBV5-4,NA,TGTGCCAGCAGCTCCCCGAAGGGCTCATACACTGAAGCTTTCTTT,CASSSPKGSYTEAFF
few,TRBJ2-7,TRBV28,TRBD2,TGTGCCAGCAGTTTACTAGCGGTATCCTACGAGCAGTACTTC,CASSLLAVSYEQYF
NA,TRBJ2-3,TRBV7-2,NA,TGTGCCAGCAGCTCCCAAAGGGGGGGAACTAGCACAGATACGCAGTATTTT,CASSSQRGGTSTDTQYF
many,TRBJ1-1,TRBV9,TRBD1,TGTGCCAGCAGCCCCGGGACAGGGGGCGGAAATGGAGACACTGAAGCTTTCTTT,CASSPGTGGGNGDTEAFF
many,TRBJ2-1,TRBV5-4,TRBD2,TGTGCCAGCAGTTCTGGACTAGCGGCTTACAATGAGCAGTTCTTC,CASSSGLAAYNEQFF
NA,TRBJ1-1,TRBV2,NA,TGTGCCAGCAGTGGGGTCTCGACAGACACTGAAGCTTTCTTT,CASSGVSTDTEAFF
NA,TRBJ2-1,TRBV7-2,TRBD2,TGTGCCAGCAGCTTCGGGACTAGAGAGCAGTTCTTC,CASSFGTREQFF
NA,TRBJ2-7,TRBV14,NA,TGTGCCGGCAGCCAATGGCAGGCCGGTTCCTACGAGCAGTACTTC,CAGSQWQAGSYEQYF
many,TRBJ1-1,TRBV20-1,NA,TGCAGTGCTAGAGATCCCATAGCGAACACTGAAGCTTTCTTT,CSARDPIANTEAFF
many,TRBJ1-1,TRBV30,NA,TGTGCCTGGATGAGTGGAACTGAAGCTTTCTTT,CAWMSGTEAFF
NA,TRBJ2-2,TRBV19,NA,TGTGCCAGTAGTATAAAAGGATACAACACCGGGGAGCTGTTTTTT,CASSIKGYNTGELFF
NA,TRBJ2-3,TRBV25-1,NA,TGTGCCAGCGGCGGACGGTTAAGCACAGATACGCAGTATTTT,CASGGRLSTDTQYF
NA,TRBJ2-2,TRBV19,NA,TGTGCCAGTAGTATGGTGTGGGAGGCCGGGGAGCTGTTTTTT,CASSMVWEAGELFF
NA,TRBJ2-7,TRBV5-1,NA,TGCGCCAGCAGCTTGAGCAGGGAAGAGCAGTACTTC,CASSLSREEQYF
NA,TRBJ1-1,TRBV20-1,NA,TGCAGTGCTAGACTTGAAAGGAACACTGAAGCTTTCTTT,CSARLERNTEAFF
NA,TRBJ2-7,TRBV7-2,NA,TGTGCCAGCAGCCCCCCAGGGAGGTACGAGCAGTACTTC,CASSPPGRYEQYF
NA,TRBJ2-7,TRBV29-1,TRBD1,TGCAGCGTGACAGGGGGAATCTCCTACGAGCAGTACTTC,CSVTGGISYEQYF
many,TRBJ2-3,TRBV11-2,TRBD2,TGTGCCAGCAGCTTAGGTCCGGGAGGGCGGGCAGATACGCAGTATTTT,CASSLGPGGRADTQYF
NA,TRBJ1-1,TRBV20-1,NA,TGCAGTGCTCCCCAGAACACTGAAGCTTTCTTT,CSAPQNTEAFF
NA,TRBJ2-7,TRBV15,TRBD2,TGTGCCACCAGCTTAAGGACTAGCGGGGTCGAGCAGTACTTC,CATSLRTSGVEQYF
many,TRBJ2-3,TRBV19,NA,TGTGCCAGTAGTATTGGGGCTCCTCACGGGACCGCCGGAGGAGATACGCAGTATTTT,CASSIGAPHGTAGGDTQYF
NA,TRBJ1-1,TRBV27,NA,TGTGCCAGCAGAAAAAGCAGGGGACAAGGTAACACTGAAGCTTTCTTT,CASRKSRGQGNTEAFF
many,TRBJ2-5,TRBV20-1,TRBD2,TGCAGTGCTCACCCTCAGCGGGGTAGGGAAGAGACCCAGTACTTC,CSAHPQRGREETQYF
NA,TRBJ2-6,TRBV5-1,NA,TGCGCCAGCAGCTTGAGAATCTCGAACTCTGGGGCCAACGTCCTGACTTTC,CASSLRISNSGANVLTF
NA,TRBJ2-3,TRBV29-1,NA,TGCAGCGTAGAGGGGGGGACTAGCACAGATACGCAGTATTTT,CSVEGGTSTDTQYF
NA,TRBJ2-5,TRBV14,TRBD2,TGTGCCAGCAGCCACCCTAGCGGCGCTCAAGAGACCCAGTACTTC,CASSHPSGAQETQYF
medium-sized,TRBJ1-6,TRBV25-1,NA,TGTGCCAGCAGTGAATCCGACAGCCCCAATTCACCCCTCCACTTT,CASSESDSPNSPLHF
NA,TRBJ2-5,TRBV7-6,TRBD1,TGTGCCAGCAGCTTTATGGGACAGCAAGAGACCCAGTACTTC,CASSFMGQQETQYF
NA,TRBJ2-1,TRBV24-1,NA,TGTGCCACCAGTGATTTGGTCCCGGGACGGTCCGATGAGCAGTTCTTC,CATSDLVPGRSDEQFF
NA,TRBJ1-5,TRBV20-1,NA,TGCAGTGCTAGCGCCAGGGGCAATCAGCCCCAGCATTTT,CSASARGNQPQHF
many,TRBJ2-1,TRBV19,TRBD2,TGTGCCAGTAACCCTACTAGCGGGAGTAATGAGCAGTTCTTC,CASNPTSGSNEQFF
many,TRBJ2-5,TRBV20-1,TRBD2,TGCAGTGCTAGACTAGCGGGAGGGTCTGAGACCCAGTACTTC,CSARLAGGSETQYF
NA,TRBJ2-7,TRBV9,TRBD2,TGTGCCAGCAGCGCCGGACTAGCGGGGGCATCCTACGAGCAGCACTTC,CASSAGLAGASYEQHF
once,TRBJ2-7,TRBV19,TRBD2,TGTGCCAGTAGTATAGTCGGCGGGAGTAGCGAGCAGTACTTC,CASSIVGGSSEQYF
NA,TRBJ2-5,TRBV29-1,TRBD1,TGCAGCGTTGATGGCAGGGGGCTAGGAGAGACCCAGTACTTC,CSVDGRGLGETQYF
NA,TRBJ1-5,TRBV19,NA,TGTGCCAGCAGCTTACGGGCCGGGCAGCCCCAGCATTTT,CASSLRAGQPQHF
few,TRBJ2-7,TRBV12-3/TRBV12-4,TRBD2,TGTGCCAGCAGTAGCGGGGGGGTAACAGGCGAGCAGTACTTC,CASSSGGVTGEQYF
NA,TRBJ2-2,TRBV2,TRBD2,TGTGCCAGCCTCGGGGAGGGCACCGGGGAGCTGTTTTTT,CASLGEGTGELFF
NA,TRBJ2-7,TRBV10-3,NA,TGTGCCACGCGGGCCCCCGCCTACGAGCAGTACTTC,CATRAPAYEQYF
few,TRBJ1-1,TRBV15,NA,TGTGCCACCAGCAGAGAGGCGGTGAACACTGAAGCTTTCTTT,CATSREAVNTEAFF
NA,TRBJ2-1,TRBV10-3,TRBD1,TGTGCCATCAGCCCCGGGACAGGGTTTAAAGATGAGCAGTTCTTC,CAISPGTGFKDEQFF
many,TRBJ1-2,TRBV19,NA,TGTGCCAGTACCCCGGATGGGACGACGGGCCAAGGCTACACCTTC,CASTPDGTTGQGYTF
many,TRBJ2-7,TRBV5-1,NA,TGCGCCAGCAGCTTAAACCCGGGTTACGAGCAGTACTTC,CASSLNPGYEQYF
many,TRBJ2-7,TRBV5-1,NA,TGCGCCAGCAGCTTGGAAGGCGGGACCACTTCGGAGCAGTACTTC,CASSLEGGTTSEQYF
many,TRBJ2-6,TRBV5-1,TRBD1,TGCGCCAGCAGCTTAACAGGGGAGAGCTCTGGGGCCAACGTCCTGACTTTC,CASSLTGESSGANVLTF
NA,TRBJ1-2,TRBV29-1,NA,TGCAGCGTTGGGAGGGGAGGGCGAGGCTATGGCTACACCTTC,CSVGRGGRGYGYTF
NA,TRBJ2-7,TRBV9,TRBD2,TGTGCCAGCACGGGTCCGGGACTAGGCCTTCAGACGTACTTC,CASTGPGLGLQTYF